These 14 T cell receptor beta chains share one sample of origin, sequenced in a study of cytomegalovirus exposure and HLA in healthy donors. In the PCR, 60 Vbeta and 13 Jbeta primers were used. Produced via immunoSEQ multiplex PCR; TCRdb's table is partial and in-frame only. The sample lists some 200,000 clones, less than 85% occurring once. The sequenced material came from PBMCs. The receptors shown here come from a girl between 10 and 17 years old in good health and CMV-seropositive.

The CDR3: CASSGEAENTEAFF. The CDR3 nucleotides read TGTGCCAGCAGCGGAGAGGCTGAGAACACTGAAGCTTTCTTT. The chain recombines TRBV13 with TRBJ1-1; D gene unclear. Germline V gene lookup returns CDR1 PRHDT and CDR2 FYEKMQ (reference sequence). The CDR3 runs 14 residues. Trimming pared 5 bases from V and 1 base from J, leaving 11 bases between.

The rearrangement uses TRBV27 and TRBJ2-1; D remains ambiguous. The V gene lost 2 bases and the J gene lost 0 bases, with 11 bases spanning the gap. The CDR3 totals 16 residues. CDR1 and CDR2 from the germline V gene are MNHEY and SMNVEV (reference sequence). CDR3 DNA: TGTGCCAGCAGTTTAGAGGCACTGAGCTCCTACAATGAGCAGTTCTTC. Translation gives CASSLEALSSYNEQFF.

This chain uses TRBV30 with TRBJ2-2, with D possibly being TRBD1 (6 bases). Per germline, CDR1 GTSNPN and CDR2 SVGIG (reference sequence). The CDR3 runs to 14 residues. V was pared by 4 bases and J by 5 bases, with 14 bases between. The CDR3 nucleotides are TGTGCCTGGATCGAGGGGGTTGAAACCGGGGAGCTGTTTTTT. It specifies CAWIEGVETGELFF.

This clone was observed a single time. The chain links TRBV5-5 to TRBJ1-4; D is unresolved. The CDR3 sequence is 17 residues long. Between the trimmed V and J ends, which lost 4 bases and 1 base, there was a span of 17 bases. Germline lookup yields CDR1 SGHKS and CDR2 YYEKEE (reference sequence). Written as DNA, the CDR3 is TGTGCCAGCAGCGCCGGAAGAGGGCCTGGAACTAATGAAAAACTGTTTTTT. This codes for CASSAGRGPGTNEKLFF.

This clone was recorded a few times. This CDR3 reads CASSYSETEAFF. The DNA for the CDR3 is TGTGCCAGCAGTTACTCTGAGACTGAAGCTTTCTTT. The genes are TRBV6-6 and TRBJ1-1; no firm D call. Germline values: CDR1 MNHNY, CDR2 SVGAGI (reference sequence). Trimming pared 0 bases from V and 5 bases from J, leaving 4 bases between. This CDR3 is built from 12 residues.

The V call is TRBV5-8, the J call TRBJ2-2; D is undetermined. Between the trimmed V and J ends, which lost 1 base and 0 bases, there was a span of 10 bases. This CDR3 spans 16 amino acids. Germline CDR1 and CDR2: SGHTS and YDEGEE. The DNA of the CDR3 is TGTGCCAGCAGCTTGTCTCCCTCCGCGAACACCGGGGAGCTGTTTTTT. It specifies CASSLSPSANTGELFF. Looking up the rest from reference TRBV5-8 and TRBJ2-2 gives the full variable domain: EAGVTQSPTHLIKTRGQQATLRCSPISGHTSVYWYQQALGLGLQFLLWYDEGEERNRGNFPPRFSGRQFPNYSSELNVNALELEDSALYLCASSLSPSANTGELFFGEGSRLTVL.

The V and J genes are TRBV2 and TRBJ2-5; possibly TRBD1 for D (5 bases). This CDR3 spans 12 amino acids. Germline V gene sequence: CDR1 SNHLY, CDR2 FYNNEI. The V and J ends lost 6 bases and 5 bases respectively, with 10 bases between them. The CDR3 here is CASRSDSETQYF. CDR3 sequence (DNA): TGTGCCAGCAGATCCGACAGTGAGACCCAGTACTTC.

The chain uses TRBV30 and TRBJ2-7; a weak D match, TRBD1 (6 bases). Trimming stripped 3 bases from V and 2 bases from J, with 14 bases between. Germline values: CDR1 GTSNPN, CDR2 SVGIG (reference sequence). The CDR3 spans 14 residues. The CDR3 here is CAWRPTGLAYEQYF. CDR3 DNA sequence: TGTGCCTGGAGGCCTACAGGGCTGGCCTACGAGCAGTACTTC.

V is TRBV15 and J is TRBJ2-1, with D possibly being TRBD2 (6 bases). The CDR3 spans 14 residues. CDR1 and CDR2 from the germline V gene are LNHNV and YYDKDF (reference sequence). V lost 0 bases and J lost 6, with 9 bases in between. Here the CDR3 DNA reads TGTGCCACCAGCAGAGATTTGGGGGGCAATGAGCAGTTCTTC. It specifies CATSRDLGGNEQFF.

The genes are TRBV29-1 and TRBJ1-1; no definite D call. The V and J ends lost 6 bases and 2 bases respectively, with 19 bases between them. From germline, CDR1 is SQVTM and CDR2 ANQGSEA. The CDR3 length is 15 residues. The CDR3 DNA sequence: TGCAGCGTGGGAGTTTGGGGTCATACTAACACTGAAGCTTTCTTT. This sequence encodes CSVGVWGHTNTEAFF.

CDR3 nucleotides: TGTGCCAGCAGTTATTTCGGGACACAAGAGACCCAGTACTTC. This translates into CASSYFGTQETQYF. The chain recombines TRBV2 with TRBJ2-5; possibly TRBD1 for D (6 bases). Trimming stripped 5 bases from V and 2 bases from J, with 12 bases between. Germline-derived CDR1 and CDR2 are SNHLY and FYNNEI. The CDR3 is 14 amino acids.

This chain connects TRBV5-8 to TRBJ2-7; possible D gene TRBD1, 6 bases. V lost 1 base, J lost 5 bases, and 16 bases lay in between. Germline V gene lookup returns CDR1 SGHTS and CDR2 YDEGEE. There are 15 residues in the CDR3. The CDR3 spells CASSLSLGANDEQYF. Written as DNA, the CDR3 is TGTGCCAGCAGCTTGTCGCTGGGGGCGAACGACGAGCAGTACTTC.

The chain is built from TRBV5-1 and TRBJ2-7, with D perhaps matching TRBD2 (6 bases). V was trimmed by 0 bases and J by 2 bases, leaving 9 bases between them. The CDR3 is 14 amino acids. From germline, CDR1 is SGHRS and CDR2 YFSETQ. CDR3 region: CASSLGGETYEQYF. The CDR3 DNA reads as TGCGCCAGCAGCTTGGGGGGGGAAACCTACGAGCAGTACTTC.

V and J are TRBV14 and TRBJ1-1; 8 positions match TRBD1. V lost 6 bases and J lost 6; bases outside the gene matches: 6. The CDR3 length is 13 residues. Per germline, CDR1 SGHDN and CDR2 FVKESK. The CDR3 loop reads CASRGQGFAEAFF. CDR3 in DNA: TGTGCCAGCAGAGGACAGGGATTCGCTGAAGCTTTCTTT.